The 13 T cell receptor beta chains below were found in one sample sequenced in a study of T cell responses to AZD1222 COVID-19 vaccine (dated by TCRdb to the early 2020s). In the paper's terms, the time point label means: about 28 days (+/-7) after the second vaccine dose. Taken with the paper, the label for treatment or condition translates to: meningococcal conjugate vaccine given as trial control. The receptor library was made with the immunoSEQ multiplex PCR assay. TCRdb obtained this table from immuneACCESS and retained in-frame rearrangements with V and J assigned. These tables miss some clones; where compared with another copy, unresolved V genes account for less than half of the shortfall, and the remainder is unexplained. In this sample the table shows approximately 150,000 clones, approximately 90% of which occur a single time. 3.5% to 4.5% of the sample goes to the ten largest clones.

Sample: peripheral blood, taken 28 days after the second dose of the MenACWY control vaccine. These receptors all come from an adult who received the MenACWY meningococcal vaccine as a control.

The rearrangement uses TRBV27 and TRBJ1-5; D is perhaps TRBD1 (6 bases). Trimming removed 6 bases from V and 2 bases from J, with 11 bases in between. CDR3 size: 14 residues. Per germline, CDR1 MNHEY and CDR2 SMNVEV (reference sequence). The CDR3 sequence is CASSLGGGNQPQHF. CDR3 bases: TGTGCCAGCAGCCTAGGGGGTGGCAATCAGCCCCAGCATTTT.

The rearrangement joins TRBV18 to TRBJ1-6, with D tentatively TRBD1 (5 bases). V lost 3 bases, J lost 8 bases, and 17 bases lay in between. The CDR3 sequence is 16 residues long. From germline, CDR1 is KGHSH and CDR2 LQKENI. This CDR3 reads CASSPFGGTQDSPLHF. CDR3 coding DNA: TGTGCCAGCTCACCCTTCGGGGGGACGCAGGATTCACCCCTCCACTTT.

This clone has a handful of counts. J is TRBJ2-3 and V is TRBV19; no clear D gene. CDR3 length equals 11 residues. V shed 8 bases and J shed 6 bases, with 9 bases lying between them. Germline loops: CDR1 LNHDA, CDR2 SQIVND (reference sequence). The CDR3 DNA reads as TGTGCCAGTCATTCCGGGGATACGCAGTATTTT. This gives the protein CASHSGDTQYF.

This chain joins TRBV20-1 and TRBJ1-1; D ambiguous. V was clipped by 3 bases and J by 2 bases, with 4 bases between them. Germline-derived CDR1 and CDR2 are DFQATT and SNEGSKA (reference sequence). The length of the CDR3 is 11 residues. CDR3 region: CSASFNTEAFF. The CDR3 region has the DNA TGCAGTGCTAGCTTCAACACTGAAGCTTTCTTT.

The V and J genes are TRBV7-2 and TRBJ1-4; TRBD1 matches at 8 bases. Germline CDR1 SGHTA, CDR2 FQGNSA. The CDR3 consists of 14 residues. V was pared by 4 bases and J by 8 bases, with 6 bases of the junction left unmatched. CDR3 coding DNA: TGTGCCAGCAGCTCCGGACAGGGTCGGGAAAAACTGTTTTTT. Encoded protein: CASSSGQGREKLFF.

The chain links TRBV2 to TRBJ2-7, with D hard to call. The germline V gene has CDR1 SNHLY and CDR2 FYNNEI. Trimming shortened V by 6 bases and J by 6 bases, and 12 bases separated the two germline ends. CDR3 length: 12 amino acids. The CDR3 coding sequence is TGTGCCAGCAGCGCCCAATCTGGCGAGCAGTACTTC. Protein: CASSAQSGEQYF. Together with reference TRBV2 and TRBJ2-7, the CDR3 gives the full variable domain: EPEVTQTPSHQVTQMGQEVILRCVPISNHLYFYWYRQILGQKVEFLVSFYNNEISEKSEIFDDQFSVERPDGSNFTLKIRSTKLEDSAMYFCASSAQSGEQYFGPGTRLTVT.

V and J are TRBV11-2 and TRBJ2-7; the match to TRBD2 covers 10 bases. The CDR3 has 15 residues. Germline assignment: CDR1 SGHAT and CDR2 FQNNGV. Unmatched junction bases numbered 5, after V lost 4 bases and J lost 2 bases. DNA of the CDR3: TGTGCCAGCAGCTACGGACTAGCGGAGGCCTACGAGCAGTACTTC. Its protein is CASSYGLAEAYEQYF.

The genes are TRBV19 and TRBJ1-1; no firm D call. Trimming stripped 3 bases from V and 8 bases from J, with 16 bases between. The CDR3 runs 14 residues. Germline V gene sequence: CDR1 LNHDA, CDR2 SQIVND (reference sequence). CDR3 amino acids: CASSITRKNSEAFF. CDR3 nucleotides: TGTGCCAGTAGTATTACTAGGAAGAACAGCGAAGCTTTCTTT.

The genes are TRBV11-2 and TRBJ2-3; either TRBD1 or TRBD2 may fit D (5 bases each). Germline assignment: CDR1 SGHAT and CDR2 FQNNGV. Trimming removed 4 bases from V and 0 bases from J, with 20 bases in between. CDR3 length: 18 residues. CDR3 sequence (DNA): TGTGCCAGCAGCTCAAGGCCTTGGGGGTTATCTAGCACAGATACGCAGTATTTT. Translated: CASSSRPWGLSSTDTQYF.

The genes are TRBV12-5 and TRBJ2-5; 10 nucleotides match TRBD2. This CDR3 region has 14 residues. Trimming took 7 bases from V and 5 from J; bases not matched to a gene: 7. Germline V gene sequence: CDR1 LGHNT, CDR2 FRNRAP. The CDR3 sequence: CASATSGRGETQYF. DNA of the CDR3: TGTGCTAGTGCCACCAGCGGGAGGGGGGAGACCCAGTACTTC.

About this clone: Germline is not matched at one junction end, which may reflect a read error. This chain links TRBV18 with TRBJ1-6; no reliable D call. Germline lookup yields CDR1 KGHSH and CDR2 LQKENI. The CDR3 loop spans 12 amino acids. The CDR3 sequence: CASSPPSGPEVF. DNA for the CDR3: TGTGCCAGCTCACCACCGTCGGGCCCCGAGGTATTT.

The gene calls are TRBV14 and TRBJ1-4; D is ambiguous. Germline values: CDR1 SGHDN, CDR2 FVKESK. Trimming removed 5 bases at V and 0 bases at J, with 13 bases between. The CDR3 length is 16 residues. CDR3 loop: CASSRRAAATNEKLFF. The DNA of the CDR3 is TGTGCCAGCAGCAGAAGAGCAGCTGCAACTAATGAAAAACTGTTTTTT.

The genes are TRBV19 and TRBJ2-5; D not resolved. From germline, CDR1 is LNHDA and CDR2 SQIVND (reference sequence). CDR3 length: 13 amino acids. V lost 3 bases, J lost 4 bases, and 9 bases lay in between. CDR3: CASSMVVGETQYF. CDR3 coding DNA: TGTGCCAGTAGTATGGTCGTAGGAGAGACCCAGTACTTC.